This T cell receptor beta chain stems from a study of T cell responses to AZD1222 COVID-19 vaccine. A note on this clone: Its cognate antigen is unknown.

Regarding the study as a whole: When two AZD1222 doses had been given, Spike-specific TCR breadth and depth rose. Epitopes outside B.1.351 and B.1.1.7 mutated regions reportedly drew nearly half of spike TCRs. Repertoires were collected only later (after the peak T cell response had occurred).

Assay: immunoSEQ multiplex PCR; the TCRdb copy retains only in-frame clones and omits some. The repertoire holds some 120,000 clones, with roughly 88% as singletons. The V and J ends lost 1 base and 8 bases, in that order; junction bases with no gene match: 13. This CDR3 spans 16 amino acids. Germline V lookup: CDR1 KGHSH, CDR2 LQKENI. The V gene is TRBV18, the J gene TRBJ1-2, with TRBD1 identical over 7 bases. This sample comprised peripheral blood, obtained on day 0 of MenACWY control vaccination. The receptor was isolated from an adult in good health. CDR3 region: CASSPLENRGAKGYTF. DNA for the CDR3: TGTGCCAGCTCACCACTTGAAAACAGGGGCGCGAAAGGCTACACCTTC.